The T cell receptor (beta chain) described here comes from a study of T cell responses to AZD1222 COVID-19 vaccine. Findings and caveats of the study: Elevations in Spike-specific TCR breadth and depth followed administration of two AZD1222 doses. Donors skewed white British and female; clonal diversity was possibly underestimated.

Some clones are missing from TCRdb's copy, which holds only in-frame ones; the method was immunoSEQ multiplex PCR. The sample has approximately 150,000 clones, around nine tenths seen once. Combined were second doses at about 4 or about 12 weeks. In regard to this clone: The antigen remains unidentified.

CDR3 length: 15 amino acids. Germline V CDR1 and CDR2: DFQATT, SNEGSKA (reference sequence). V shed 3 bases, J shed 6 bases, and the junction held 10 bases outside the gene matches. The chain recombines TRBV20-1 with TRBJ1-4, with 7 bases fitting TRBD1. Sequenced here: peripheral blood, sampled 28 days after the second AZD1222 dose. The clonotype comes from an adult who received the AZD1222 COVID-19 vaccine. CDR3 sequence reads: CSASPMTGSDEKLFF. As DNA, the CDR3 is TGCAGTGCTAGTCCCATGACAGGGTCGGATGAAAAACTGTTTTTT.